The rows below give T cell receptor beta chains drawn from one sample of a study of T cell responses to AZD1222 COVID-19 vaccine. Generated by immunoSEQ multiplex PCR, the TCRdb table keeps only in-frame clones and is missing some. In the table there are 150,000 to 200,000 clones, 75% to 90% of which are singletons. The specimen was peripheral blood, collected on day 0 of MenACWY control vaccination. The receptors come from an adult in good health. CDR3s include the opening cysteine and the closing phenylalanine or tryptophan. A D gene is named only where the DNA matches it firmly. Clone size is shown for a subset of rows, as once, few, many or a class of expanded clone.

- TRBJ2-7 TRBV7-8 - TGTGCCAGCAGCACCCCTGCCCCGGGGGCATACGAGCAGTACTTC CASSTPAPGAYEQYF
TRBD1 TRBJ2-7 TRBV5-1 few TGCGCCAGCAGATCAGGACAGGGCAATGGCGAGCAGTACTTC CASRSGQGNGEQYF
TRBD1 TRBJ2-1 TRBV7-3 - TGTGCCAGCAGGCTACTCCCCGGGACAGGGGCCTACAATGAGCAGTTCTTC CASRLLPGTGAYNEQFF
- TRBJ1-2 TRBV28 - TGTGCCAGCAGTCCGAGGGATCAGGGCCTCTATGGCTACACCTTC CASSPRDQGLYGYTF
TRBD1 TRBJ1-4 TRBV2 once TGTGCCAGCAGGGCCCTCGGACAGGCAACTAATGAAAAACTGTTTTTT CASRALGQATNEKLFF
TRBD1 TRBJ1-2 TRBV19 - TGTGCCAGTAGTATCGGACAGGGGGCTTCCTATGGCTACACCTTC CASSIGQGASYGYTF
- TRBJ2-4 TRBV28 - TGTGCCAGCAGGGGTTCGGACATTCAGTACTTC CASRGSDIQYF
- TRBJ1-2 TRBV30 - TGTGCCTGGACTGGACAGACCTCTGGTGGCTACACCTTC CAWTGQTSGGYTF
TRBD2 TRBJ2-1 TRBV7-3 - TGTGCCAGCAGCTTAGAAAGTTCGAGGACTAGCGATGACAATGAGCAGTTCTTC CASSLESSRTSDDNEQFF
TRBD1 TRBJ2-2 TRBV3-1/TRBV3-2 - TGTGCCAGCAGCCAAGAACAGGGGACCGGGGAGCTGTTTTTT CASSQEQGTGELFF
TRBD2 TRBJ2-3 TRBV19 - TGTGCCAGTAGTATAGGCGGGAGAACAGATACGCAGTATTTT CASSIGGRTDTQYF
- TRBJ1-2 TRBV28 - TGTGCCAGCAGTCCAAGGATCAGGGATGGCTACACCTTC CASSPRIRDGYTF
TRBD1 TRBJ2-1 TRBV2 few TGTGCCAGCAGTGAATGGATTGGACAGGGGAGATCTAGGGATGAGCAGTTCTTC CASSEWIGQGRSRDEQFF
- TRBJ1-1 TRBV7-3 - TGTGCCAGCAGCTTAGGGATGGGGTACACTGAAGCTTTCTTT CASSLGMGYTEAFF
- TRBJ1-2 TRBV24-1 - TGTGCCACCAGTGAAACGGGCTATGGCTACACCTTC CATSETGYGYTF
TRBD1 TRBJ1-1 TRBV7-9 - TGTGCCAGCAGCGTCCGGGACAGCAAGAACACTGAAGCTTTCTTT CASSVRDSKNTEAFF
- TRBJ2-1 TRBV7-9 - TGTGCCAGCAGCTTAGCGACTACCTACAATGAGCAGTTCTTC CASSLATTYNEQFF
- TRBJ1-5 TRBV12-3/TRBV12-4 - TGTGCCAGCAGCCGAGACCTGAATCAGCCCCAGCATTTT CASSRDLNQPQHF
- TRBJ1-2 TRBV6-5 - TGTGCCAGCAGTCCTAACCCTGGAGGGTTTTGGGGCTACACCTTC CASSPNPGGFWGYTF
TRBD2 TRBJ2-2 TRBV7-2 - TGTGCCAGCACCCCGCTAGCGGGGGGCATCACCGGGGAGCTGTTTTTT CASTPLAGGITGELFF
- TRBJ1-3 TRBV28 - TGTGCCAGCAGTTCGCACAGGGATTTGGGAAACACCATATATTTT CASSSHRDLGNTIYF
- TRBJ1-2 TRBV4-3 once TGCGCCAGCAGCCAAGATCGTGGGTCTTACTATGGCTACACCTTC CASSQDRGSYYGYTF
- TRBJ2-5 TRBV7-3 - TGTGCCAGCAGCTCGCCCCACGGGCTAGCGAGAGACCAAGAGACCCAGTACTTC CASSSPHGLARDQETQYF
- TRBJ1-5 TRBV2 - TGTGCCAGCAAACTTTACAGGGACGGCAATCAGCCCCAGCATTTT CASKLYRDGNQPQHF
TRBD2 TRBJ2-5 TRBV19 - TGTGCCACCGCCACCGGGACTAATAGCCAAGAGACCCAGTACTTC CATATGTNSQETQYF
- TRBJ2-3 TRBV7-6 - TGTGCCAGCAGCTTACGGTCCGATACGCAGTATTTT CASSLRSDTQYF
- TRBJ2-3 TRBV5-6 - TGTGCCAGCAGCTGGGACTCCAAAGATACGCAGTATTTT CASSWDSKDTQYF